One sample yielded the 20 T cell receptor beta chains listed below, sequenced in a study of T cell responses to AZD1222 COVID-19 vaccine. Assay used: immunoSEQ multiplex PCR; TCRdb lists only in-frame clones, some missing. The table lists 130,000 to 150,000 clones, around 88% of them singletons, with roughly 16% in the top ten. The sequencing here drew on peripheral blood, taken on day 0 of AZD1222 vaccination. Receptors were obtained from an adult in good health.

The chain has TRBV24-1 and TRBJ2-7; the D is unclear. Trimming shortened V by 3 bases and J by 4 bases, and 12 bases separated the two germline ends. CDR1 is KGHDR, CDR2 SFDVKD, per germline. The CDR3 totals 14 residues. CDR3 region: CATSDTRPPYEQYF. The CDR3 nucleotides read TGTGCCACCAGTGATACCCGTCCCCCTTACGAGCAGTACTTC.

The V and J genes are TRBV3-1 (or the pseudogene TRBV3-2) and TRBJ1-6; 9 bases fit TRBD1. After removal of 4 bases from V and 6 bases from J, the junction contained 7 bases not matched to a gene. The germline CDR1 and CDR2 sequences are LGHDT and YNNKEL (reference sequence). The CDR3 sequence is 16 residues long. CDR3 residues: CASSRGQGNINSPLHF. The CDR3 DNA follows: TGTGCCAGCAGCCGCGGACAGGGGAACATTAATTCACCCCTCCACTTT.

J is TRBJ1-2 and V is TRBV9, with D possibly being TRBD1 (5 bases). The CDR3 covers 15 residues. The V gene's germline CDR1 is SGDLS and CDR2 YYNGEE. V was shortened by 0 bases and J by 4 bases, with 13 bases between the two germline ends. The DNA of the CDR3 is TGTGCCAGCAGCGTAGCTAGGGGCAGGATCTATGGCTACACCTTC. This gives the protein CASSVARGRIYGYTF.

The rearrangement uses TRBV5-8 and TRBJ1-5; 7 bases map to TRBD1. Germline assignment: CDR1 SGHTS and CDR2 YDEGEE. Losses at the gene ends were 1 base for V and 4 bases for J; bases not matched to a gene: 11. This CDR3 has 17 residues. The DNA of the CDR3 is TGTGCCAGCAGCTTGACAGGGGAGTTGGGGTTTAATCAGCCCCAGCATTTT. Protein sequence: CASSLTGELGFNQPQHF.

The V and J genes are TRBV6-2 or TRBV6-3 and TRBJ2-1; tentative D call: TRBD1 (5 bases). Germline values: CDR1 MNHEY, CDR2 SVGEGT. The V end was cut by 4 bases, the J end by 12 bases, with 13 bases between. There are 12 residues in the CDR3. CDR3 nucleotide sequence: TGTGCCAGCAGTTTCGACAGTACAGGGCAGTTCTTC. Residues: CASSFDSTGQFF.

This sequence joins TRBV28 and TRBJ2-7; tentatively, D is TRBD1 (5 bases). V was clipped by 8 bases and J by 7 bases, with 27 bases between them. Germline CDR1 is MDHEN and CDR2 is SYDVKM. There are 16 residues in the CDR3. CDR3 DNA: TGTGCCAGCTCCCTGTCCGGGTCCAGGGCTAGGGATGAGCAGTACTTC. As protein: CASSLSGSRARDEQYF.

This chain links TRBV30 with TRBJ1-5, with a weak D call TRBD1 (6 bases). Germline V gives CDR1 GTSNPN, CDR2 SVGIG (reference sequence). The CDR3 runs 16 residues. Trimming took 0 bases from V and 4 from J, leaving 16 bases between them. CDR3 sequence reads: CAWSVSRRGGNQPQHF. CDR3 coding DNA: TGTGCCTGGAGTGTTTCCCGGCGAGGGGGTAATCAGCCCCAGCATTTT.

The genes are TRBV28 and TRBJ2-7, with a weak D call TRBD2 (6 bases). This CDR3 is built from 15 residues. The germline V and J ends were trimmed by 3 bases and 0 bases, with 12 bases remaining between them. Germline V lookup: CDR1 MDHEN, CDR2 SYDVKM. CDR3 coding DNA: TGTGCCAGCAGTTTCGCGGGGTCTCTCTCCTACGAGCAGTACTTC. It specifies CASSFAGSLSYEQYF.

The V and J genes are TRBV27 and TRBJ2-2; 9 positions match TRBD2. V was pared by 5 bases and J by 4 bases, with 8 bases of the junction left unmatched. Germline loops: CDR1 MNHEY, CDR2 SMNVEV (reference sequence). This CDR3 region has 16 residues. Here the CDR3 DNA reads TGTGCCAGCAGTGACCTAGCGGGGTCCTTCACCGGGGAGCTGTTTTTT. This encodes CASSDLAGSFTGELFF.

The CDR3 DNA reads as TGTGCCAGTAGCCTACAAGAGGGGTGGTCTGGAGGCTACACCTTC. This gives the protein CASSLQEGWSGGYTF. The chain joins TRBV19 to TRBJ1-2, with TRBD1 as a possible D gene (5 bases). The CDR3 runs to 15 residues. Per germline, CDR1 LNHDA and CDR2 SQIVND (reference sequence). V lost 6 bases and J lost 8, with 22 bases in between.

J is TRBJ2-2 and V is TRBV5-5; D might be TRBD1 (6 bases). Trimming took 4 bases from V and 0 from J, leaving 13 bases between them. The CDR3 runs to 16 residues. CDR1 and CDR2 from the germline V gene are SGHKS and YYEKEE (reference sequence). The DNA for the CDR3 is TGTGCCAGCAGCACCCCCGACAGGACGAACACCGGGGAGCTGTTTTTT. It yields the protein CASSTPDRTNTGELFF. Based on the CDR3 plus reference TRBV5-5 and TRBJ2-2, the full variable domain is DAGVTQSPTHLIKTRGQQVTLRCSPISGHKSVSWYQQVLGQGPQFIFQYYEKEERGRGNFPDRFSARQFPNYSSELNVNALLLGDSALYLCASSTPDRTNTGELFFGEGSRLTVL.

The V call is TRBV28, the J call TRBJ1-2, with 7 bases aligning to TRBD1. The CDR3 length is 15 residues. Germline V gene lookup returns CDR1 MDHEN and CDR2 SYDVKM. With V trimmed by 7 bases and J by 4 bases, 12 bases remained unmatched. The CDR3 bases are TGTGCCAGCATCCCGTCAAGTGACAGGGCCTATGGCTACACCTTC. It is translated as CASIPSSDRAYGYTF.

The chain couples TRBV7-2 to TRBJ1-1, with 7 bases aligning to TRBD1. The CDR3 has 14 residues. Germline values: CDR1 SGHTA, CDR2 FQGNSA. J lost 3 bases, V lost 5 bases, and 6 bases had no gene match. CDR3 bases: TGTGCCAGCAGCGATGACAGGGTAGACACTGAAGCTTTCTTT. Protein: CASSDDRVDTEAFF.

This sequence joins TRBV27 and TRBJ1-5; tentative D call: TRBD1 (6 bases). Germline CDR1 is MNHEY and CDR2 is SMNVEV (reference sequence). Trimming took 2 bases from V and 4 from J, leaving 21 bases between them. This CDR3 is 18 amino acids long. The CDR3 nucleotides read TGTGCCAGCAGTTTAACCTATCAATACAGGGCAAGGAATCAGCCCCAGCATTTT. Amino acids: CASSLTYQYRARNQPQHF.

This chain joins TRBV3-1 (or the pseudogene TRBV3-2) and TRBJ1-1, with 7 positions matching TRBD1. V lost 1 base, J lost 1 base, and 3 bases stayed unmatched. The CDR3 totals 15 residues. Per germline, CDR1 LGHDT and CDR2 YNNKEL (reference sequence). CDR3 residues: CASSQGDRENTEAFF. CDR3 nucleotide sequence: TGTGCCAGCAGCCAAGGAGACAGGGAGAACACTGAAGCTTTCTTT.

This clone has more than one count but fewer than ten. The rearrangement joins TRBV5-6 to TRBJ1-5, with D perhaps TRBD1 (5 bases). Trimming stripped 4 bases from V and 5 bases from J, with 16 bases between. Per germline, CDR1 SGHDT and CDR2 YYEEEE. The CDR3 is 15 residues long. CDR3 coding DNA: TGTGCCAGCAGCCTAAGAGGGGTTGAAGATCAGCCCCAGCATTTT. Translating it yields CASSLRGVEDQPQHF.

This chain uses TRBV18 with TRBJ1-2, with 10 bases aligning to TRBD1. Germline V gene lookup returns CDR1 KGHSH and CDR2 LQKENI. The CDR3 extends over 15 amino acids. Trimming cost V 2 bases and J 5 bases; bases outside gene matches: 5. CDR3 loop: CASSPIGTGEYGYTF. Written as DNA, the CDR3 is TGTGCCAGCTCACCAATCGGGACAGGGGAGTATGGCTACACCTTC.

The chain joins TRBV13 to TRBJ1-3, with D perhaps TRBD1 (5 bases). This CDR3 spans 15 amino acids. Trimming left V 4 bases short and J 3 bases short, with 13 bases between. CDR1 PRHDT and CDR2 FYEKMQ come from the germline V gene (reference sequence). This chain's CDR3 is CASSSQVPGGNTIYF. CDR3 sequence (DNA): TGTGCCAGCAGCTCACAGGTGCCGGGTGGAAACACCATATATTTT. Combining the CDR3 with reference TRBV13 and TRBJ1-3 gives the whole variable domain AAGVIQSPRHLIKEKRETATLKCYPIPRHDTVYWYQQGPGQDPQFLISFYEKMQSDKGSIPDRFSAQQFSDYHSELNMSSLELGDSALYFCASSSQVPGGNTIYFGEGSWLTVV.

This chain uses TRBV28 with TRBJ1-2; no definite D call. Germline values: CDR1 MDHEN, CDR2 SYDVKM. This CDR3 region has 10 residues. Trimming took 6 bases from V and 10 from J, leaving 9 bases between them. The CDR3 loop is CASRDASYTF. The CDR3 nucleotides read TGTGCCAGCAGGGACGCATCCTACACCTTC.

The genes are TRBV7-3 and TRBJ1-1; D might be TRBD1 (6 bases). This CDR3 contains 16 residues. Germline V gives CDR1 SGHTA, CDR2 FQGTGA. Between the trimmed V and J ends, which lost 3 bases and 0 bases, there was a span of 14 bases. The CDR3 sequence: CASSFGTRIMNTEAFF. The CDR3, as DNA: TGTGCCAGCAGCTTCGGGACACGGATCATGAACACTGAAGCTTTCTTT.